Listed below are T cell receptor beta chains from one sample, sequenced in a study of vaccination and CD4 T cells after COVID-19. TCRdb passed the PCR reads through MiXCR, listing each CDR3 protein once. Among about 9,300 distinct CDR3 sequences, 30% to 35% were seen once, and the ten largest hold approximately 18%. Their recognized antigens are unknown. The sample was CD4+ T cells from blood, cultured in vitro. The receptor source for this set is a human donor in good health. Each CDR3 is given with its conserved first and last residue. Each record gives: D gene, clone size, J gene, V gene, CDR3 protein, CDR3 DNA. D genes are given only for firm matches. Not every row has a clone size; where given, it reads once, few, many or a size class.

TRBD1 | NA | TRBJ2-1 | TRBV19 | CASSWTGEPYNEQFF | TGTGCCAGTAGCTGGACAGGGGAACCCTACAATGAGCAGTTCTTC
TRBD1 | NA | TRBJ2-1 | TRBV11-2 | CASSPGTGVVNEQFF | TGTGCCAGCAGCCCGGGGACAGGGGTGGTAAATGAGCAGTTCTTC
NA | NA | TRBJ2-7 | TRBV5-1 | CASSLEVGYHEQYF | TGCGCCAGCAGCTTGGAGGTCGGTTACCACGAGCAGTACTTC
TRBD1 | few | TRBJ1-5 | TRBV27 | CASSLQTGAGQPQHF | TGTGCCAGCAGCCTCCAGACAGGGGCGGGTCAGCCCCAGCATTTT
TRBD2 | NA | TRBJ2-4 | TRBV29-1 | CSVASGGDIQYF | TGCAGCGTCGCCTCGGGGGGTGACATTCAGTACTTC
NA | NA | TRBJ2-7 | TRBV7-9 | CASSPTMGSYEQYF | TGTGCCAGCAGCCCGACTATGGGCTCCTACGAGCAGTACTTC
TRBD2 | NA | TRBJ2-2 | TRBV10-3 | CATLDRESGRRTGELFF | TGTGCCACCCTAGACAGGGAGAGCGGGAGGCGGACCGGGGAGCTGTTTTTT
NA | few | TRBJ2-7 | TRBV7-6 | CASSLHQTYEQYF | TGTGCCAGCAGCTTACACCAGACCTACGAGCAGTACTTC
TRBD1 | few | TRBJ1-5 | TRBV6-5 | CASSFRQGYNQPQHF | TGTGCCAGCAGTTTTCGACAGGGATACAATCAGCCCCAGCATTTT
NA | NA | TRBJ1-5 | TRBV27 | CASSTQQEGRNQPQHF | TGTGCCAGCAGTACCCAACAGGAGGGTAGAAATCAGCCCCAGCATTTT
TRBD1 | NA | TRBJ1-2 | TRBV7-3 | CASSAGTVGGYTF | TGTGCCAGCAGCGCCGGGACAGTTGGTGGCTACACCTTC